This TCR beta chain was captured in a study of blood T cell repertoires in COVID-19. The count of this clone is one. TCRdb's copy holds only in-frame clones and misses some; the assay was immunoSEQ multiplex PCR. Of about 180,000 clones listed, about 87% are singletons. The clonotype was recovered from a man aged 35 to 55 with active or convalescent COVID-19. The source material was peripheral blood.

CDR3 coding DNA: TGCGCCAGCAGCCAAGAGGGCGGGGGGGCCTATGGTGAGCAGTTCTTC. Amino acid sequence: CASSQEGGGAYGEQFF. V and J are TRBV4-1 and TRBJ2-1; 9 bases agree with TRBD2. The CDR3 sequence is 16 residues long. V trimming: 0 bases; J trimming: 9 bases; junction bases outside the gene matches: 9. Germline V gene data show CDR1 as MGHRA and CDR2 as YSYEKL.